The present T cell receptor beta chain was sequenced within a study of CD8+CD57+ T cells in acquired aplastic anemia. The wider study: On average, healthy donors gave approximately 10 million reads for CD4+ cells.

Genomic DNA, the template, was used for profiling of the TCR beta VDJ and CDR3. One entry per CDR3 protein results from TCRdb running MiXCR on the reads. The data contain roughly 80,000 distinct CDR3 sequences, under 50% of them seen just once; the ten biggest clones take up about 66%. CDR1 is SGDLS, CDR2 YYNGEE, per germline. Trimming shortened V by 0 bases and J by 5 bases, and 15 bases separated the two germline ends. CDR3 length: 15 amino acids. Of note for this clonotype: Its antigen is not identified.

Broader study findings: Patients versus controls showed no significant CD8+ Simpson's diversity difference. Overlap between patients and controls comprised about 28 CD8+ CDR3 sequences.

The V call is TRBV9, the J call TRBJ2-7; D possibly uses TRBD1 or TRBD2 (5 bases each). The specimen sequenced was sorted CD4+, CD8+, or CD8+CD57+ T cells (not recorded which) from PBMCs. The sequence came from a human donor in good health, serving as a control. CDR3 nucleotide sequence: TGTGCCAGCAGCGTAGCCGGGACCGCTGCCGACGAGCAGTACTTC. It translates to CASSVAGTAADEQYF.